This is a list of T cell receptor beta chains from one sample in a study of blood T cell repertoires in COVID-19. Repertoires were generated with immunoSEQ multiplex PCR, while TCRdb's copy carries only in-frame clones and drops some. The data show some 180,000 clones, with more than 80% seen just once and roughly 7.7% held by the top ten. The sequenced sample was peripheral blood. Receptors originate from a woman aged 55-69 years with acute or convalescent COVID-19. The CDR3 runs from the conserved cysteine through the conserved F or W. The D gene is left open where the match is weak. A row's size may be missing; if present it is once, few, many or a size class.

14	few	TRBD2	TRBJ2-1	TRBV19	CASKREGQGNEQFF	TGTGCCAGCAAACGGGAGGGCCAGGGGAATGAGCAGTTCTTC
17	.	TRBD2	TRBJ2-5	TRBV9	CASSVAPSSGSGETQYF	TGTGCCAGCAGCGTAGCGCCGTCTAGCGGGAGTGGAGAGACCCAGTACTTC
17	.	TRBD2	TRBJ2-1	TRBV10-3	CAISESLAGGKGNEQFF	TGTGCCATCAGTGAGTCTCTAGCGGGAGGAAAGGGTAATGAGCAGTTCTTC
16	.	.	TRBJ1-4	TRBV6-2/TRBV6-3	CASSYSLDRLNEKLFF	TGTGCCAGCAGTTACTCGCTCGACAGGCTAAATGAAAAACTGTTTTTT
17	.	.	TRBJ1-2	TRBV6-6	CASSPVVREGANYGYTF	TGTGCCAGCAGTCCCGTCGTCAGGGAAGGGGCTAACTATGGCTACACCTTC
14	few	.	TRBJ1-4	TRBV4-1	CASSQLGLNEKLFF	TGCGCCAGCAGCCAGCTGGGCCTTAATGAAAAACTGTTTTTT
15	.	.	TRBJ1-3	TRBV19	CASSIQMPSGNTIYF	TGTGCCAGTAGTATCCAGATGCCCTCTGGAAACACCATATATTTT
15	.	.	TRBJ1-1	TRBV27	CASSLYRGANTEAFF	TGTGCCAGCAGTTTATATCGGGGGGCGAACACTGAAGCTTTCTTT
11	.	.	TRBJ2-5	TRBV20-1	CSATPLETQYF	TGCAGTGCTACTCCCTTAGAGACCCAGTACTTC
13	.	.	TRBJ2-3	TRBV15	CATATQAADTQYF	TGTGCCACCGCAACTCAAGCCGCAGATACGCAGTATTTT
17	.	TRBD2	TRBJ2-4	TRBV5-1	CASSDGTSGNAKNIQYF	TGCGCCAGCAGCGACGGGACTAGCGGAAACGCCAAAAACATTCAGTACTTC
14	.	.	TRBJ1-5	TRBV15	CATSRTITDQPQHF	TGTGCCACCAGCAGGACTATAACCGATCAGCCCCAGCATTTT
16	once	.	TRBJ1-5	TRBV24-1	CATSDFPGEGNQPQHF	TGTGCCACCAGTGATTTCCCCGGGGAGGGCAATCAGCCCCAGCATTTT
16	.	.	TRBJ1-1	TRBV5-1	CASSLASAGVGTEAFF	TGCGCCAGCAGCTTGGCCTCGGCAGGGGTTGGGACTGAAGCTTTCTTT
13	.	TRBD1	TRBJ1-1	TRBV12-5	CASSDRGTTEAFF	TGTGCTAGTTCGGACAGGGGGACCACTGAAGCTTTCTTT
17	.	TRBD2	TRBJ2-1	TRBV30	CAWSLGLAGGPGNEQFF	TGTGCCTGGAGTTTAGGACTAGCGGGAGGGCCCGGTAATGAGCAGTTCTTC
15	.	TRBD1	TRBJ1-2	TRBV6-5	CASSYLGQGRYGYTF	TGTGCCAGCAGTTATCTTGGACAGGGACGGTATGGCTACACCTTC
16	.	.	TRBJ2-3	TRBV7-2	CASSLGGPRYTDTQYF	TGTGCCAGCAGCTTAGGAGGCCCGAGATACACAGATACGCAGTATTTT
17	.	TRBD1	TRBJ1-3	TRBV2	CASSDPQDRAVEGTIYF	TGTGCCAGCAGTGACCCTCAGGACAGGGCGGTTGAAGGCACCATATATTTT
15	.	TRBD2	TRBJ2-3	TRBV27	CASTQRGRAADTQYF	TGTGCCAGCACCCAGCGCGGGAGGGCGGCAGATACGCAGTATTTT
13	.	.	TRBJ1-2	TRBV28	CASSQGLGYGYTF	TGTGCCAGCAGCCAGGGGTTGGGCTATGGCTACACCTTC
15	.	TRBD1	TRBJ2-7	TRBV7-7	CASSLGTGQDDEQYF	TGTGCTAGCAGCTTAGGCACGGGACAGGACGACGAGCAGTACTTC
12	.	.	TRBJ1-2	TRBV24-1	CATSDGTPHYTF	TGTGCCACCAGTGATGGGACACCACACTACACCTTC
12	.	TRBD1	TRBJ1-2	TRBV6-5	CASTDRGLGYTF	TGTGCCAGCACAGACAGGGGGCTTGGCTACACCTTC
12	.	.	TRBJ1-1	TRBV10-2	CASGQLNTEAFF	TGCGCCAGCGGACAGCTGAACACTGAAGCTTTCTTT
12	.	.	TRBJ1-2	TRBV2	CASNGEVPGYTF	TGTGCCAGCAACGGAGAGGTCCCCGGCTACACCTTC
13	.	.	TRBJ1-2	TRBV11-2	CASSSPAGLGYTF	TGTGCCAGCAGCTCCCCGGCGGGGCTAGGCTACACCTTC
14	.	.	TRBJ1-1	TRBV15	CATSRPTGNTEAFF	TGTGCCACCAGCAGACCGACAGGGAACACTGAAGCTTTCTTT
18	few	TRBD2	TRBJ2-3	TRBV5-5	CASSLAPGLAGVGDTQYF	TGTGCCAGCAGCTTGGCTCCGGGACTAGCGGGAGTTGGGGATACGCAGTATTTT
14	.	TRBD1	TRBJ1-1	TRBV5-4	CASSLGTVNTEAFF	TGTGCCAGCAGCCTAGGGACAGTGAACACTGAAGCTTTCTTT
14	.	TRBD1	TRBJ1-5	TRBV2	CASGQGDSNQPQHF	TGTGCCAGCGGACAGGGGGATAGCAATCAGCCCCAGCATTTT
15	.	TRBD1	TRBJ1-6	TRBV9	CASSSRTGGGSPLHF	TGTGCCAGCAGCTCTCGGACAGGGGGGGGATCACCCCTCCACTTT
15	few	.	TRBJ2-1	TRBV27	CASSLRTLAYNEQFF	TGTGCCAGCAGTTTACGGACTCTTGCCTACAATGAGCAGTTCTTC
14	.	TRBD1	TRBJ1-3	TRBV19	CASKPTGTGNTIYF	TGTGCCAGCAAACCGACAGGGACTGGAAACACCATATATTTT
16	.	.	TRBJ1-4	TRBV9	CASSRDLLAANEKLFF	TGTGCCAGCAGTCGGGACTTGCTCGCGGCTAATGAAAAACTGTTTTTT
17	.	.	TRBJ1-3	TRBV4-2	CASSQGQGRHSGNTIYF	TGTGCCAGCAGCCAAGGGCAGGGGCGCCACTCTGGAAACACCATATATTTT
13	once	.	TRBJ2-7	TRBV20-1	CSASRDTPYEQYF	TGCAGTGCTAGTCGTGACACACCCTACGAGCAGTACTTC
15	.	.	TRBJ1-4	TRBV7-2	CASSLASGGGEKLFF	TGTGCCAGCAGCTTAGCTTCGGGGGGCGGTGAAAAACTGTTTTTT
15	.	.	TRBJ2-5	TRBV5-1	CASSFSSGPQETQYF	TGCGCCAGCAGCTTTTCGAGCGGGCCCCAAGAGACCCAGTACTTC
14	.	TRBD2	TRBJ2-7	TRBV19	CASSGGRGSYEQYF	TGTGCCAGTAGTGGTGGGAGGGGCTCCTACGAGCAGTACTTC
14	.	.	TRBJ1-5	TRBV5-1	CASSLGGDRQPQHF	TGCGCCAGCAGCCTCGGGGGGGATCGACAGCCCCAGCATTTT
14	.	TRBD1	TRBJ1-3	TRBV30	CAWREGGASDTIYF	TGTGCCTGGAGGGAAGGGGGCGCATCGGACACCATATATTTT
15	.	.	TRBJ1-3	TRBV7-9	CASSLGGGTGNTIYF	TGTGCCAGCAGCTTAGGTGGAGGTACTGGAAACACCATATATTTT
13	.	TRBD1	TRBJ1-6	TRBV12-3/TRBV12-4	CASSFKQGSPLHF	TGTGCCAGCAGTTTTAAACAGGGGTCACCCCTCCACTTT
15	few	TRBD1	TRBJ2-1	TRBV27	CASSLGQGGFDEQFF	TGTGCCAGCAGTTTAGGACAGGGAGGATTCGATGAGCAGTTCTTC